This is a list of T cell receptor beta chains from one sample in a study of CD8+CD57+ T cells in acquired aplastic anemia. TCRdb re-analysed the reads in MiXCR, keeping a single row per CDR3 protein. The table includes roughly 280,000 distinct CDR3 sequences, 45% to 65% detected once. The source material was sorted CD4+, CD8+, or CD8+CD57+ T cells (not recorded which) from PBMCs. The receptors come from a human donor with aplastic anemia. Each CDR3 is given with its conserved first and last residue. Clone size is stated in some rows and not others, as once, few, many or a class when expanded.

j_gene	v_gene	abundance	CDR3aa
TRBJ2-7	TRBV6-1	once	CASRKTSGSVYEQYF
TRBJ2-7	TRBV19	NA	CASSIGLSYEQYF
TRBJ2-7	TRBV19	many	CASSVDRGGYEQYF
TRBJ1-1	TRBV19	NA	CASSIGLGQGPMNTEAFF
TRBJ1-1	TRBV2	NA	CAGALNTEAFF
TRBJ2-3	TRBV24-1	many	CATSDQTDTQYF
TRBJ2-2	TRBV24-1	NA	CATNGASGELFF
TRBJ1-5	TRBV10-1	many	CASSLGQGQYQPQHF
TRBJ2-3	TRBV10-1	NA	CASDAGSTDTQYF
TRBJ2-3	TRBV24-1	NA	CATSDFWDQPDTQYF
TRBJ2-7	TRBV9	NA	CASSVDDGGCFYEQYF
TRBJ2-1	TRBV5-1	many	CASSTQLAGVYNEQFF
TRBJ2-3	TRBV15	NA	CATSMKTETSTDTQYF
TRBJ2-2	TRBV5-1	many	CASSLVGSDTGELFF
TRBJ2-7	TRBV24-1	NA	CATSDGPGYEQYF
TRBJ1-1	TRBV20-1	NA	CSADRGLNTEAFF
TRBJ1-6	TRBV2	NA	CASSVETGVNSPLHF
TRBJ2-1	TRBV29-1	few	CSARDPTGNEQFF
TRBJ1-1	TRBV7-9	NA	CASSSGTGGAMNTEAFF
TRBJ1-4	TRBV20-1	NA	CSARDPSGGEKLFF
TRBJ2-5	TRBV20-1	NA	CSARDQIGGMGETQYF
TRBJ1-6	TRBV6-6	NA	CASRQDRVNSPLHF
TRBJ2-7	TRBV6-6	NA	CASSYSGGGIYEQYF
TRBJ2-5	TRBV20-1	NA	CSARDGTGTQYF
TRBJ2-1	TRBV2	NA	CASSGFSYNKQFF
TRBJ2-7	TRBV20-1	few	CSARGVSYEQYF
TRBJ1-2	TRBV7-9	few	CASSLDGQGYGYTF
TRBJ2-3	TRBV2	NA	CASSEVGYVDTQYF
TRBJ1-1	TRBV7-2	once	CASSPGTVVTEALF
TRBJ2-1	TRBV5-1	many	CASSLGQDYQFF
TRBJ1-6	TRBV5-8	NA	CASSRTGDNSPLHF
TRBJ2-7	TRBV7-9	few	CASSRATEGSEQYF
TRBJ1-2	TRBV20-1	many	CSARETGTSNYGYTF
TRBJ2-2	TRBV6-5	many	CASSYNTGELFF